This T cell receptor beta chain was identified during a study of Tregs in tolerant kidney transplant recipients. Study details: Mixed chimerism was transient after nonmyeloablative marrow transplants from related graft donors.

Sequenced by immunoSEQ multiplex PCR; TCRdb stores in-frame clones only, minus some. Of about 94,000 clones listed, approximately 93% are singletons. A remark on this clone: The antigen is undetermined.

Findings of the study overall: Validation in larger populations is needed because few patients were studied. Nucleotide sequences could not be compared across some patients' samples due to primer changes.

The specimen comprised CD4+ T cells from blood, sampled before the transplant. The sequence was collected from a human donor who received a combined kidney and bone marrow transplant.

CDR3 residues: CASSLTPQTNYGYTF. The CDR3 bases are TGCGCCAGCAGCTTGACCCCACAAACCAACTATGGCTACACCTTC. The chain employs TRBV5-1 and TRBJ1-2; D is unresolved. Germline CDR1 and CDR2: SGHRS and YFSETQ. The CDR3 contains 15 residues. The V and J ends lost 1 base and 2 bases respectively, with 12 bases between them.